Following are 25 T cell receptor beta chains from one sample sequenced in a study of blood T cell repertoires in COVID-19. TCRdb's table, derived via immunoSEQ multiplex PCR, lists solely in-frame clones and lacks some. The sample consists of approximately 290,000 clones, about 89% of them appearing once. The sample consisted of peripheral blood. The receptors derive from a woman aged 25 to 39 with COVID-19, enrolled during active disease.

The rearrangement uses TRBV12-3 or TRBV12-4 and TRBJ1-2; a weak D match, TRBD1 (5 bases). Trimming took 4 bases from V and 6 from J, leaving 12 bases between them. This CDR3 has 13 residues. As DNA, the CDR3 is TGTGCCAGCAGTTCCAGGGCAGCGCATGGCTACACCTTC. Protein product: CASSSRAAHGYTF.

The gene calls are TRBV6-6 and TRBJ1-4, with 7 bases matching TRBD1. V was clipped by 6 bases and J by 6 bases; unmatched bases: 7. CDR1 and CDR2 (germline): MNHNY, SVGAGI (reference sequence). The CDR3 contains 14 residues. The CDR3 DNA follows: TGTGCCAGCAGCCAGACAGGGCGGGATGAAAAACTGTTTTTT. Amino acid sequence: CASSQTGRDEKLFF.

Here the CDR3 DNA reads TGTGCCTGGATTTTTTCTAGCGGGACCGCGTTCTTC. This translates into CAWIFSSGTAFF. V gene TRBV30 combines with J gene TRBJ2-1, with 9 bases lining up with TRBD2. J lost 15 bases, V lost 4 bases, and 10 bases had no gene match. Germline V gene sequence: CDR1 GTSNPN, CDR2 SVGIG (reference sequence). This CDR3 is built from 12 residues.

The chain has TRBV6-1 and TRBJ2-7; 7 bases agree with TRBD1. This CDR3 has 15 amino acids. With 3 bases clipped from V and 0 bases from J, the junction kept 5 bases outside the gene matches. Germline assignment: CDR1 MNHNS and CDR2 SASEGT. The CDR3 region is CASSEMGQSSYEQYF. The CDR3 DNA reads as TGTGCCAGCAGTGAGATGGGACAGAGCTCCTACGAGCAGTACTTC.

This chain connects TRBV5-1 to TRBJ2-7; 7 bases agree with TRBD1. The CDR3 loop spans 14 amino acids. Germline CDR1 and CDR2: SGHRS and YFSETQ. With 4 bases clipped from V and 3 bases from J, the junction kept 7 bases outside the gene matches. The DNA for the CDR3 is TGCGCCAGCAGCGCCCGCCGGGACAGCTACGAGCAGTACTTC. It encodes CASSARRDSYEQYF.

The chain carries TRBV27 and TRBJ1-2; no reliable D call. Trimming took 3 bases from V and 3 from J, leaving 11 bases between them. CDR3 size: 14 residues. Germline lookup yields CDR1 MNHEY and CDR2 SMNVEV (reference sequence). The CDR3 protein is CASSLSRRDYGYTF. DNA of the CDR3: TGTGCCAGCAGTTTGTCAAGGCGGGACTATGGCTACACCTTC.

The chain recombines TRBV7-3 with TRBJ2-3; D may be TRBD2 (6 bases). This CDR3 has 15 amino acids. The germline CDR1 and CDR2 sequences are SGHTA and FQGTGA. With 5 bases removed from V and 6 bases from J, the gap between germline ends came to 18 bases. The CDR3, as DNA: TGTGCCAGCAGCCGGGCGGGGCCTCAGCAGGATACGCAGTATTTT. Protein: CASSRAGPQQDTQYF.

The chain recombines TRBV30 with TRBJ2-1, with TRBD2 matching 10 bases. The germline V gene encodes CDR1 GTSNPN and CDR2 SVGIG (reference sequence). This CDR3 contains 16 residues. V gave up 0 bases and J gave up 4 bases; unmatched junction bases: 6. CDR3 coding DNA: TGTGCCTGGAGTGTACCATTGACTAGCGGGTACAATGAGCAGTTCTTC. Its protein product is CAWSVPLTSGYNEQFF.

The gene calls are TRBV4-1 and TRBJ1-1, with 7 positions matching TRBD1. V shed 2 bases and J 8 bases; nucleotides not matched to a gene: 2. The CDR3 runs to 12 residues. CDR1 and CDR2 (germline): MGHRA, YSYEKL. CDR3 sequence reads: CASSQTTGEAFF. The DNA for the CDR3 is TGCGCCAGCAGCCAAACGACAGGGGAAGCTTTCTTT.

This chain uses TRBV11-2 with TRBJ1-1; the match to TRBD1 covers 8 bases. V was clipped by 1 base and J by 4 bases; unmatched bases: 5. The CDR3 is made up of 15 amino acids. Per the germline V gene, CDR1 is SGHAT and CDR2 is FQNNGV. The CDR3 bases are TGTGCCAGCAGCTTAGGGTCGACAGGGGCCACTGAAGCTTTCTTT. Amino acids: CASSLGSTGATEAFF.

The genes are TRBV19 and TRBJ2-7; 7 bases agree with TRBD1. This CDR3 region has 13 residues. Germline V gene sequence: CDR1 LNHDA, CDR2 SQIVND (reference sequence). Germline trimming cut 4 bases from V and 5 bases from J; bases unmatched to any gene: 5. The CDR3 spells CASSSRGFNEQYF. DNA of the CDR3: TGTGCCAGTAGTAGCAGGGGGTTCAACGAGCAGTACTTC.

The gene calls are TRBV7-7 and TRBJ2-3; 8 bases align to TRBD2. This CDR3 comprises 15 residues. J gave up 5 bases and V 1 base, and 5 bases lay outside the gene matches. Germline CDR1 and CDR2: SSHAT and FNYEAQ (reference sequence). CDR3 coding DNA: TGTGCCAGCAGCTTAGATAGCGGGGCGGGAGATACGCAGTATTTT. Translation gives CASSLDSGAGDTQYF.

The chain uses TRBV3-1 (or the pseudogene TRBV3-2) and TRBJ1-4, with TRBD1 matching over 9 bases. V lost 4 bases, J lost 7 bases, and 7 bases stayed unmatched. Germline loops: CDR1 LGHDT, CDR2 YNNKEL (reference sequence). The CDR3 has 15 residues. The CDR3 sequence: CASSLKTGGREKLFF. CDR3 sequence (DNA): TGTGCCAGCAGCCTCAAGACAGGGGGGCGTGAAAAACTGTTTTTT.

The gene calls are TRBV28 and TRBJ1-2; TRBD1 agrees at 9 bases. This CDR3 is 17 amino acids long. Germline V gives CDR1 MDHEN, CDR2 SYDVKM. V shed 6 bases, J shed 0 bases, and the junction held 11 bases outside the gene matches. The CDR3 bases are TGTGCCAGCAGCCGGGACAGGGCCATTAGTACTAACTATGGCTACACCTTC. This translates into CASSRDRAISTNYGYTF.

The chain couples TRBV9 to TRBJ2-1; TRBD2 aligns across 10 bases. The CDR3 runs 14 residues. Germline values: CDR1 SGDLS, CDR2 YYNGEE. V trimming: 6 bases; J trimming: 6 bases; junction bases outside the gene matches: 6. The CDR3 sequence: CASTGLAELNEQFF. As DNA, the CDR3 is TGTGCCAGCACCGGACTAGCGGAACTCAATGAGCAGTTCTTC.

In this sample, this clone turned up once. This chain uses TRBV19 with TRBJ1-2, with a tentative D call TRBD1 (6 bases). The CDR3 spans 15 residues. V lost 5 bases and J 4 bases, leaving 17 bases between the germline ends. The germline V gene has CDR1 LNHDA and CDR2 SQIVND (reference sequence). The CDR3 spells CASSVAPAGAYGYTF. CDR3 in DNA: TGTGCCAGTAGTGTCGCCCCAGCAGGGGCCTATGGCTACACCTTC.

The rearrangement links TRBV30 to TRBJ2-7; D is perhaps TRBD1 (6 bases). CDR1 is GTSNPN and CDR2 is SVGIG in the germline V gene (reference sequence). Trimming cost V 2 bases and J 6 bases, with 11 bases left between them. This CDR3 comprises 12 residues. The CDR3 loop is CAWSPGEGEQYF. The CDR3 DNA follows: TGTGCCTGGAGTCCAGGGGAAGGCGAGCAGTACTTC.

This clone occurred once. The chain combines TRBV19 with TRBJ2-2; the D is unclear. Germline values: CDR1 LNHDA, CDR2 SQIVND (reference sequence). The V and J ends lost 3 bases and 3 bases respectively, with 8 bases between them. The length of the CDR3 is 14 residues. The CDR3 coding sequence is TGTGCCAGTAGTATTGGAACAGACACCGGGGAGCTGTTTTTT. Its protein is CASSIGTDTGELFF.

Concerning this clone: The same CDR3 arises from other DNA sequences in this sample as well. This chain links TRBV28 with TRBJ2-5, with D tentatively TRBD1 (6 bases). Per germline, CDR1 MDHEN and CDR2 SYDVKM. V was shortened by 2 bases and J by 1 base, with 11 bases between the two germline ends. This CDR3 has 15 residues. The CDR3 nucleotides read TGTGCCAGCAGTTTAGTGGGGGCGGGCCAAGAGACCCAGTACTTC. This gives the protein CASSLVGAGQETQYF.

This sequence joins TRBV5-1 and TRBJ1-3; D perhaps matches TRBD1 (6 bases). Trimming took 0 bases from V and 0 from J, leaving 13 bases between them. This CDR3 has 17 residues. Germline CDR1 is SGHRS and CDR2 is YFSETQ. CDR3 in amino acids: CASSLEPGASSGNTIYF. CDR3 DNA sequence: TGCGCCAGCAGCTTGGAGCCAGGGGCAAGCTCTGGAAACACCATATATTTT.

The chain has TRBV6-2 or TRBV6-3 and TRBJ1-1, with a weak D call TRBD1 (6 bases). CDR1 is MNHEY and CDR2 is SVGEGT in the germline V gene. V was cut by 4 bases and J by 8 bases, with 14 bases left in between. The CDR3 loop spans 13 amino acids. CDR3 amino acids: CASSWRQGSEAFF. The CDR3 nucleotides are TGTGCCAGCAGTTGGAGGCAGGGGTCCGAAGCTTTCTTT.

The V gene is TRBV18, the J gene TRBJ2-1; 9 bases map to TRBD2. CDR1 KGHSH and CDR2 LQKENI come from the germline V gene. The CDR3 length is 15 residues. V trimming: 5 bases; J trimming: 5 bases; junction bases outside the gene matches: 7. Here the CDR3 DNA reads TGTGCCAGCTCAGTATTGGCTAGCGGGAACAATGAGCAGTTCTTC. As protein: CASSVLASGNNEQFF.

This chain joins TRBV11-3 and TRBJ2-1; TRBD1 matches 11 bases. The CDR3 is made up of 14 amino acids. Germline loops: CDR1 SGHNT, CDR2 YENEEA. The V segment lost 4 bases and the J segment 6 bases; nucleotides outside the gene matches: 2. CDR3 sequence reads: CASSSGQGVNEQFF. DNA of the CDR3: TGTGCCAGCAGCTCGGGACAGGGGGTCAATGAGCAGTTCTTC. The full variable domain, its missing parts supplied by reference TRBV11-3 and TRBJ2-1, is EAGVVQSPRYKIIEKKQPVAFWCNPISGHNTLYWYLQNLGQGPELLIRYENEEAVDDSQLPKDRFSAERLKGVDSTLKIQPAELGDSAVYLCASSSGQGVNEQFFGPGTRLTVL.

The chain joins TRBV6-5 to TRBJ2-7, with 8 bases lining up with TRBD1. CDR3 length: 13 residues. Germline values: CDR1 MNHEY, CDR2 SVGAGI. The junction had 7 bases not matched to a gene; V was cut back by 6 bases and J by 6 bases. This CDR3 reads CASRRDRSIEQYF. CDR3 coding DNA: TGTGCCAGCAGGAGGGACAGGTCGATCGAGCAGTACTTC.

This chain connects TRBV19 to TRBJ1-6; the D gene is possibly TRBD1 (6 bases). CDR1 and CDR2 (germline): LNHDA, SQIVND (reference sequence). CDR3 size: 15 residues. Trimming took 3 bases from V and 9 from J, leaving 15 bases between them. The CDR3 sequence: CASSMQRDTASPLHF. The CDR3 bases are TGTGCCAGTAGTATGCAAAGGGACACGGCTTCACCCCTCCACTTT.